This T cell receptor beta chain emerged from a study of T cell responses to AZD1222 COVID-19 vaccine. Study-wide results and caveats: Nearly half of unique spike-specific TCRs reportedly avoided B.1.351 and B.1.1.7 mutated regions. Females outnumbered males among donors, who were mostly white British; clonal diversity was possibly underestimated. The study sampled repertoires only after the peak T cell response.

About this clone itself: The antigen remains unidentified.

The repertoire was sequenced with immunoSEQ multiplex PCR; TCRdb's copy has only in-frame clones and lacks some. The sample holds under 150,000 clones; around 84% are singletons and the top ten take about 27%. This material consisted of peripheral blood, taken 28 days after the second AZD1222 dose. This clonotype originated in an adult who received the AZD1222 COVID-19 vaccine.

The CDR3 is CASSWTSAQETQYF. CDR3 coding DNA: TGTGCCAGCAGTTGGACTAGCGCACAAGAGACCCAGTACTTC. The gene calls are TRBV6-5 and TRBJ2-5; 9 nucleotides line up with TRBD2. The CDR3 is made up of 14 amino acids. Germline CDR1 MNHEY, CDR2 SVGAGI. V dropped 4 bases and J dropped 2; count of bases not matched to a gene: 2.